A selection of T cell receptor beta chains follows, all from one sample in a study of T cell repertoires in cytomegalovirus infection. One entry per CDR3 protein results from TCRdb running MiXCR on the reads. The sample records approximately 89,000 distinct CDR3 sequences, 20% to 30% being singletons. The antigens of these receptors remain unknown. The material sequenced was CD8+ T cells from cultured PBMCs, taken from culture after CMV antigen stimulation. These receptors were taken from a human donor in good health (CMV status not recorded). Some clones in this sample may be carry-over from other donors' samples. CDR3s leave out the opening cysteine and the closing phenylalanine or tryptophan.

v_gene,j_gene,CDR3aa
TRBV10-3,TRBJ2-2,AISGATGPTGELF
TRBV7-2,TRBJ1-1,ASSLSASWLTEAF
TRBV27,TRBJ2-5,ASSLQGEQETQY
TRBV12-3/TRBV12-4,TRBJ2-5,ASSSTGGWETQY
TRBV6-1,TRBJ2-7,AGGDRGSYEQY
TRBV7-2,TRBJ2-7,ASSLPTGRERSSYEQY
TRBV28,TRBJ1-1,ASSPEDGRGRNEAF
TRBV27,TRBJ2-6,ASSFVSAGAPGANVLT
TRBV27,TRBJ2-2,ASSSLQGELF
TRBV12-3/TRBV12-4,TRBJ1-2,ASSLGGRGYGYT
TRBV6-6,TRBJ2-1,ASSYDLYNEQF
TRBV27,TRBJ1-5,ASSLDGRGNQPQH
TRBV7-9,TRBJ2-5,ASSLASRIETQY
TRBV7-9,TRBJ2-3,ASSLPRTGESTDTQY
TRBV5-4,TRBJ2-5,ASSPEEVPETQY
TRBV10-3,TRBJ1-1,AIRRQGNTEAF
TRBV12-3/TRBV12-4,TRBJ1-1,ASSATGQGVSEAF
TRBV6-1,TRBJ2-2,ASSERMGSGELF
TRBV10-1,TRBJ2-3,ASSDRGSGDTQY
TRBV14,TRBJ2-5,ASSQWQGLETQY
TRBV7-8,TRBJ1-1,ASSYGTGEAF
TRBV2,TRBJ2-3,ASTHSASGGGPSTDTQY
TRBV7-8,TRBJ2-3,ASSLYGSTDTQY
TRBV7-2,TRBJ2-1,ASSQLAGGLYNEQF
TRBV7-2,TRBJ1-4,ASSLSGGSNEKLF
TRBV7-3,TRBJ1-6,ASSLNSITNSPLH
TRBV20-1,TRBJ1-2,SARPIPYGYT
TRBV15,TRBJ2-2,ATSRGAGTGELF
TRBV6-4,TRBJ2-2,ASSDSRTGNTGELF
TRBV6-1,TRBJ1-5,ASSEARSHVSNQPLH
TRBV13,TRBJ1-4,ASSLGGARSQLF
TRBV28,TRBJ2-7,ANSPAGTGGYEQY
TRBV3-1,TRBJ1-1,ASSQGTGVGSGEAF